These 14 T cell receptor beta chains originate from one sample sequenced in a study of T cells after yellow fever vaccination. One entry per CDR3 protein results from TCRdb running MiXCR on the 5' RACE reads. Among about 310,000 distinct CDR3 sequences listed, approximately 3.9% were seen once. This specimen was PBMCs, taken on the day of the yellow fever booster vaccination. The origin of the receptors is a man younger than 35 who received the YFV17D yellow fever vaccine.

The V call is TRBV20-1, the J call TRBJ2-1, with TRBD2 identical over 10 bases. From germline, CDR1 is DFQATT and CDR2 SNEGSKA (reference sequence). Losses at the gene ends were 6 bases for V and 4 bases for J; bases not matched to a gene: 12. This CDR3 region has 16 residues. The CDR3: CSALVSSGGWYNEQFF. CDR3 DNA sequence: TGCAGTGCGCTTGTATCTAGCGGGGGTTGGTACAATGAGCAGTTCTTC.

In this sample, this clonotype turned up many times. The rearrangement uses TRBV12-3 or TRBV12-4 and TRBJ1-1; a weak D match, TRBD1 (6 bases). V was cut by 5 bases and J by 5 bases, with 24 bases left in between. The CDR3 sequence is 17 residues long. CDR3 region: CASSPPFGGALGTEAFF. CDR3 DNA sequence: TGTGCCAGCAGTCCTCCGTTCGGGGGGGCATTAGGGACTGAAGCTTTCTTT.

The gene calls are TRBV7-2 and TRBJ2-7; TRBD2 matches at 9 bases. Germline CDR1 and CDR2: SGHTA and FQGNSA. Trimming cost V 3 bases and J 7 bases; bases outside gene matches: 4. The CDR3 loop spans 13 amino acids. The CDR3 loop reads CASSFAGGREQYF. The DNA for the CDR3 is TGTGCCAGCAGCTTCGCGGGGGGGCGGGAGCAGTACTTC.

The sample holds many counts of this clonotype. The CDR3 reads CASSREGPRVGTQYF. The CDR3, as DNA: TGTGCCAGCAGCCGGGAGGGACCGCGCGTCGGTACGCAGTATTTT. V gene TRBV2 combines with J gene TRBJ2-3, with 8 bases identical to TRBD2. This CDR3 has 15 residues. Losses at the gene ends were 6 bases for V and 8 bases for J; bases not matched to a gene: 13. Germline lookup yields CDR1 SNHLY and CDR2 FYNNEI.

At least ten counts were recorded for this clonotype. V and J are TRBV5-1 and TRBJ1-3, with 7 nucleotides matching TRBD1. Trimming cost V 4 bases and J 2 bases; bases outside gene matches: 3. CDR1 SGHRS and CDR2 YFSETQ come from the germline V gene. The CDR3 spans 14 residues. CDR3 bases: TGCGCCAGCAGCACAGGGGCAACTGGAAACACCATATATTTT. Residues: CASSTGATGNTIYF.

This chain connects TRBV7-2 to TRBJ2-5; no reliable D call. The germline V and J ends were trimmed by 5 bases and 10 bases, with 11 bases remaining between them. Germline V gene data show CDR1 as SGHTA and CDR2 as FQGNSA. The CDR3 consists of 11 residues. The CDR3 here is CASSRNGGQYF. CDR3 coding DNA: TGTGCCAGCAGCCGCAACGGTGGCCAGTACTTC.

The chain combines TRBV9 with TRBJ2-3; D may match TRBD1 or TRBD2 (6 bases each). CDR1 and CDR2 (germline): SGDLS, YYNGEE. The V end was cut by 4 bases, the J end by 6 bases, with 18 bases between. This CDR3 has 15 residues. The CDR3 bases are TGTGCCAGCAGCCGCCGAAGGGGGGCCGGGGATACGCAGTATTTT. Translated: CASSRRRGAGDTQYF.

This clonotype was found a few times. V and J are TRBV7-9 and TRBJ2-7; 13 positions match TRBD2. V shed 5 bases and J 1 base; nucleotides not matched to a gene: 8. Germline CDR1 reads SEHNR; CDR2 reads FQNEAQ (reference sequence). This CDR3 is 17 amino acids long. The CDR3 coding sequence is TGTGCCAGCAGCGCCGGACTAGCGGGGGCCTCATCCTACGAGCAGTACTTC. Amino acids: CASSAGLAGASSYEQYF.

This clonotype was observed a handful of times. Here the CDR3 DNA reads TGTGCCAGCAGTTACTCCGCAGCGGGGGCGTCCTACGAGCAGTACGTC. It translates to CASSYSAAGASYEQYV. The chain couples TRBV6-5 to TRBJ2-7; the match to TRBD2 covers 8 bases. Germline CDR1 is MNHEY and CDR2 is SVGAGI. V dropped 0 bases and J dropped 1; count of bases not matched to a gene: 5. The CDR3 covers 16 residues.

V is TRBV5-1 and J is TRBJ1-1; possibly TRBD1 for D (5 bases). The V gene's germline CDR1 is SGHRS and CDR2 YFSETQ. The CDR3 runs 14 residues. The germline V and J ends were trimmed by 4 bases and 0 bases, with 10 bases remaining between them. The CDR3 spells CASSRGELNTEAFF. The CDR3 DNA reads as TGCGCCAGCAGCCGAGGGGAATTGAACACTGAAGCTTTCTTT.

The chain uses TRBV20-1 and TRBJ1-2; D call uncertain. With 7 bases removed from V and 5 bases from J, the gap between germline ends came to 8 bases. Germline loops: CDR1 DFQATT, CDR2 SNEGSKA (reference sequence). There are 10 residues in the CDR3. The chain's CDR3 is CSVGRYGYTF. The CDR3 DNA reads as TGCAGTGTCGGCAGGTATGGCTACACCTTC.

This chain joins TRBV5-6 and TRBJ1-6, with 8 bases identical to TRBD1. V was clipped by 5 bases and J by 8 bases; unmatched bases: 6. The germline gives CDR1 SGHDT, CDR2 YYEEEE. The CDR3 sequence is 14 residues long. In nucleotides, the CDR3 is TGTGCCAGCAGACGGGACAGGAAGGATTCACCCCTCCACTTT. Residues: CASRRDRKDSPLHF.

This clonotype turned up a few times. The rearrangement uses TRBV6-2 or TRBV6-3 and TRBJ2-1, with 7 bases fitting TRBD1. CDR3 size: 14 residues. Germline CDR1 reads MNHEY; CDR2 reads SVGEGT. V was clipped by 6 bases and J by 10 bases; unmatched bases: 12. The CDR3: CASSSGTAPGEQFF. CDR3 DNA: TGTGCCAGCAGCTCCGGGACAGCCCCGGGGGAGCAGTTCTTC.

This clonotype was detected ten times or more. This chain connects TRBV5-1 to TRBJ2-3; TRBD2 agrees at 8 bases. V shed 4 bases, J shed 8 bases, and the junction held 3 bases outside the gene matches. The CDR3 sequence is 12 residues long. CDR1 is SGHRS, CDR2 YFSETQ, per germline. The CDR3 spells CASSHTSGTQYF. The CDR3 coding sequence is TGCGCCAGCAGCCATACTAGCGGTACGCAGTATTTT. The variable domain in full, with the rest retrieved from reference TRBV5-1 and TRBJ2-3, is KAGVTQTPRYLIKTRGQQVTLSCSPISGHRSVSWYQQTPGQGLQFLFEYFSETQRNKGNFPGRFSGRQFSNSRSEMNVSTLELGDSALYLCASSHTSGTQYFGPGTRLTVL.